This is a list of T cell receptor beta chains from one sample in a study of T-cell memory formation after mild COVID-19. MiXCR, run by TCRdb on the 5' RACE reads, gives a single entry per CDR3 protein. The sample includes approximately 150,000 distinct CDR3 sequences, roughly 13% of them seen just once. What was sequenced was PBMCs or a T cell subset sorted from them (not recorded which). All receptors come from a man between 18 and 29 years old who had mild COVID-19 (a few samples of this study predate the infection). Cell type and time point are not known. Each CDR3 is given with its conserved first and last residue. Fields, in order: CDR3 DNA, CDR3 protein, clone size, V gene, J gene, D gene. A D gene is named only where the DNA matches it firmly. Clone size appears in some rows only: once, few, many, or a class for an expanded clone.

TGTGCCATTGGACAGGACAGTCAAGAAAAACTGTTTTTT	CAIGQDSQEKLFF	-	TRBV2	TRBJ1-4	TRBD1
TGCAGTGCTAGTTGGTCAGGGGCAGACGCAGGGAATTCACCCCTCCACTTT	CSASWSGADAGNSPLHF	-	TRBV20-1	TRBJ1-6	-
TGTGCCAGCAGCAGCGGCCTAGCGGGGCCCACAGATACGCAGTATTTT	CASSSGLAGPTDTQYF	-	TRBV7-9	TRBJ2-3	TRBD2
TGCAGTGCTAGTTGGGACAGGGAATTAGATCAGCCCCAGCATTTT	CSASWDRELDQPQHF	few	TRBV20-1	TRBJ1-5	TRBD1
TGTGCCAGCAGCTTACTGGCTGTGGGGTATGGCTACACCTTC	CASSLLAVGYGYTF	few	TRBV7-2	TRBJ1-2	-
TGTGCCAGCAGCTTAGAAGGGTTAGGAGGCTACACCTTC	CASSLEGLGGYTF	-	TRBV7-2	TRBJ1-2	-
TGTGCCAGCAGTTACTCGAGGGGGGAGGCAGATACGCAGTATTTT	CASSYSRGEADTQYF	-	TRBV6-5	TRBJ2-3	-
TGCAGTGGCCACACTAGCGTCCCAGATACGCAGTATTTT	CSGHTSVPDTQYF	few	TRBV20-1	TRBJ2-3	TRBD2
TGTGCCAGCAGCTTAGCCCCCAGTGGACTAGCGGGGGGTTTCCAAGAGACCCAGTACTTC	CASSLAPSGLAGGFQETQYF	-	TRBV7-2	TRBJ2-5	TRBD2
TGTGCCAGCACCCGGACAGGGGTCAATGAGCAGTTCTTC	CASTRTGVNEQFF	few	TRBV7-2	TRBJ2-1	TRBD1
TGTGCCAGTAGTACCGGGACATACTACGAGCAGTACTTC	CASSTGTYYEQYF	few	TRBV19	TRBJ2-7	-
TGTGCCAGCAGCCCCGAGAGGGGGTTGTCGGAGACCCAGTACTTC	CASSPERGLSETQYF	-	TRBV9	TRBJ2-5	-
TGTGCCAGCAGCCGGGGTAACTCGAACACCGGGGAGCTGTTTTTT	CASSRGNSNTGELFF	-	TRBV3-1	TRBJ2-2	-
TGTGCCAGCAGCGCTATAGGGGGTGGCGACGAGCAGTACTTC	CASSAIGGGDEQYF	-	TRBV7-9	TRBJ2-7	-
TGTGCCAGCAGCTTAGGGGGGCCCGCCTCTGGAAACACCATATATTTT	CASSLGGPASGNTIYF	many	TRBV7-2	TRBJ1-3	-
TGCAGTGCTGGACCCTCCTGGGGGACGCAGTATTTT	CSAGPSWGTQYF	many	TRBV20-1	TRBJ2-3	-
TGTGCCAGCAGCTTAGCCGTTGGGAGCAATCAGCCCCAGCATTTT	CASSLAVGSNQPQHF	-	TRBV7-2	TRBJ1-5	-
TGCGCCAGCAGCTTGGTACTGTCGACCACCGGGGAGCTGTTTTTT	CASSLVLSTTGELFF	once	TRBV5-1	TRBJ2-2	-
TGTGCCAGCTCCTGGGGGGACCAGAACACTGAAGCTTTCTTT	CASSWGDQNTEAFF	many	TRBV27	TRBJ1-1	-
TGTGCCAGCAGCCGGCGGGACTACTACACAGATACGCAGTATTTT	CASSRRDYYTDTQYF	few	TRBV7-2	TRBJ2-3	TRBD2
TGTGCCAGCAGGACCGTCGGTCTAGCTCAGTTCTTC	CASRTVGLAQFF	few	TRBV6-2/TRBV6-3	TRBJ2-1	-
TGTGCCAGCAGCCGGGAGCTCGGGAGGAACACTGAAGCTTTCTTT	CASSRELGRNTEAFF	-	TRBV7-2	TRBJ1-1	-